A single sample gave rise to the 5 T cell receptor beta chains below, sequenced in a study of glioma-infiltrating T cells. Amplification of TCR alpha and beta CDR3 regions from RNA used iRepertoire nested multiplex PCR. TCRdb ran MiXCR on the multiplex PCR reads and lists one entry per CDR3 protein. Of about 180,000 distinct CDR3 sequences listed, over 40% are singletons. Sequencing was performed on glioma tissue, nonneoplastic brain tissue, or PBMCs (not recorded which). The source is a human donor with low-grade glioma or glioblastoma, undergoing nonglioma brain surgery, or in good health (not recorded which).

On this clonotype itself: A single base separates this from a much larger clone, so it may be a read error. The chain links TRBV28 to TRBJ2-1, with 11 bases fitting TRBD2. The CDR3 consists of 16 residues. After removal of 7 bases from V and 5 bases from J, the junction contained 10 bases not matched to a gene. Germline CDR1 reads MDHEN; CDR2 reads SYDVKM. CDR3 coding DNA: TGTGCCAGCACTGGTGTGGGACTAGCGGCCAACAATGAGCAGTTCTTC. This gives the protein CASTGVGLAANNEQFF.

This clonotype has more than one count but fewer than ten. CDR3 bases: TGTGCCAGCAGCCAAGAAGGACTAGCGGGAGGTAACAATGAGCAGTTCTTC. Amino acids: CASSQEGLAGGNNEQFF. The chain links TRBV3-1 to TRBJ2-1; 14 bases align to TRBD2. V was pared by 0 bases and J by 5 bases, with 3 bases of the junction left unmatched. The CDR3 has 17 residues. Germline CDR1 reads LGHDT; CDR2 reads YNNKEL (reference sequence).

In this sample, this clonotype turned up many times. The chain joins TRBV27 to TRBJ2-3; 9 bases match TRBD2. The CDR3 is 16 amino acids. V shed 2 bases, J shed 4 bases, and the junction held 7 bases outside the gene matches. Germline V lookup: CDR1 MNHEY, CDR2 SMNVEV (reference sequence). The CDR3 protein is CASSLSGGRAPDTQYF. The CDR3 DNA reads TGTGCCAGCAGTTTAAGCGGCGGGAGGGCCCCAGATACGCAGTATTTT.

For this clonotype: It may be a read error: a sequence one base away is much more abundant. The chain carries TRBV28 and TRBJ2-7; tentative D call: TRBD1 (5 bases). CDR1 MDHEN and CDR2 SYDVKM come from the germline V gene. The CDR3 runs to 13 residues. V gave up 5 bases and J gave up 2 bases, with 10 bases separating them. In DNA, the CDR3 is TGTGCCAGCAGTCACCGGACAACCTACGAGCAGTACTTC. It encodes CASSHRTTYEQYF.

With respect to this clonotype: A read error is possible here, since a much larger clone lies one base away. This sequence joins TRBV28 and TRBJ1-1; perhaps TRBD1 as D (5 bases). This CDR3 has 13 residues. In germline, CDR1 is MDHEN, CDR2 SYDVKM. This CDR3 is CDSKNGGNAEAFF. The CDR3, as DNA: TGTGACAGCAAGAACGGGGGGAATGCTGAAGCTTTCTTT.